This TCR beta chain appears in the sequencing data of a study of beta chain features in type 1 diabetes. The authors reverse transcribed all of the isolated RNA, so sequencing captured expressed TCRB transcripts. Using immunoSEQ multiplex PCR, the repertoire was profiled, and TCRdb retains in-frame clones only, with some absent. The profile shows hundreds of thousands of clones, around 10% of them singletons. The CDR3 loop spans 14 amino acids. Trimming took off 0 bases at V and 10 bases at J, with 12 bases between the two ends. From germline, CDR1 is KGHSH and CDR2 LQKENI. The sequenced material came from naive CD4+ T cells from blood. The chain couples TRBV18 to TRBJ1-4; no definite D call. This sequence originates from a young woman in good health. CDR3 sequence reads: CASSPPGGSLKLFF. In DNA form, the CDR3 reads TGTGCCAGCTCACCACCCGGTGGTTCCCTAAAACTGTTTTTT.